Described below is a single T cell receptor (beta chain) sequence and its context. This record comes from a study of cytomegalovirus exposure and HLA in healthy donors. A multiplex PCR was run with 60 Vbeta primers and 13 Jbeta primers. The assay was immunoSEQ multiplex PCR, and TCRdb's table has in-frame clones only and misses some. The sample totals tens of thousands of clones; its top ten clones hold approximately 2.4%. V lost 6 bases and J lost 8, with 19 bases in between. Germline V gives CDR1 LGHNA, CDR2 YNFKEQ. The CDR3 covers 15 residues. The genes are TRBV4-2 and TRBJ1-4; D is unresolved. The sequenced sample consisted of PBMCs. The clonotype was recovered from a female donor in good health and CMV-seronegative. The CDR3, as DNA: TGTGCCAGCAGTGCGGACCAACGGGAGGAGGAAAAACTGTTTTTT. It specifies CASSADQREEEKLFF.